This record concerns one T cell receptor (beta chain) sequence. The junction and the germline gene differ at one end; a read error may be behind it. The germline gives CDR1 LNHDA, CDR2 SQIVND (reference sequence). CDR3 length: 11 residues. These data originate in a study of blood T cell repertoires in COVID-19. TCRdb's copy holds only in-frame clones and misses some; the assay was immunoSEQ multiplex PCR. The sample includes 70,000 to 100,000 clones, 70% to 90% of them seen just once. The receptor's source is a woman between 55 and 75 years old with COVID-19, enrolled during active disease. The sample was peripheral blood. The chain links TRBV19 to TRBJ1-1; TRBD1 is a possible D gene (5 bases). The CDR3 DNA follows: TGCGCCTTGGGGCTGAACACTGAAGCTTTCTTT. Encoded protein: CALGLNTEAFF. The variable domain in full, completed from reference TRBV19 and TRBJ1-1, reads DGGITQSPKYLFRKEGQNVTLSCEQNLNHDAMYWYRQDPGQGLRLIYYSQIVNDFQKGDIAEGYSVSREKKESFPLTVTSAQKNPTAFYLCALGLNTEAFFGQGTRLTVV.